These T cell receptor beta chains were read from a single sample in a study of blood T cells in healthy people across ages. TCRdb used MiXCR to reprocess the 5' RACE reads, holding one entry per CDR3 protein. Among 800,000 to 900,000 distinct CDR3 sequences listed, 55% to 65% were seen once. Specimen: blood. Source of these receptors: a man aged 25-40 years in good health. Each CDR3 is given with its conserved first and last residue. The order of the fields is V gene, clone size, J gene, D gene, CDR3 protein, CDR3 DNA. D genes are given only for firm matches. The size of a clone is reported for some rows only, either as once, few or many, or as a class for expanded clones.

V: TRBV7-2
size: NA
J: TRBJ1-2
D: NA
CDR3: CASSSTLDSGYTF
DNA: TGTGCCAGCAGCTCGACACTGGATAGTGGCTACACCTTC

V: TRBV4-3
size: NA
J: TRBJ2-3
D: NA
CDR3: CASSHRQSTDTQYF
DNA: TGCGCCAGCAGCCACCGGCAGAGCACAGATACGCAGTATTTT

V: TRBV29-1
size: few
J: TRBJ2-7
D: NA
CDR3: CSVEVGGPREQYF
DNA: TGCAGCGTTGAAGTTGGAGGTCCCCGGGAGCAGTACTTC

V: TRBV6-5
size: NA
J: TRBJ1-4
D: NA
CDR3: CASSYRDTEEKLFF
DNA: TGTGCCAGCAGTTATCGGGACACCGAAGAAAAACTGTTTTTT

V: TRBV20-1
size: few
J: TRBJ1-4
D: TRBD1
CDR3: CSAMDRRNEKLFF
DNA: TGCAGTGCTATGGACAGGAGGAATGAAAAACTGTTTTTT

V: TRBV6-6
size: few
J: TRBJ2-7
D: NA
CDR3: CASSYEREQYF
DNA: TGTGCCAGCAGTTACGAAAGGGAGCAGTACTTC

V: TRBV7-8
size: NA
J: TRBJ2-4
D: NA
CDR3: CASSPGAGNRNIQYF
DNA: TGTGCCAGCAGCCCAGGGGCGGGGAATCGAAACATTCAGTACTTC

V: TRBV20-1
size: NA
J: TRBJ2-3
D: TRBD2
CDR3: CSARVAGGPLGTGTQYF
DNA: TGCAGTGCTAGAGTAGCGGGGGGTCCCCTGGGCACAGGTACGCAGTATTTT

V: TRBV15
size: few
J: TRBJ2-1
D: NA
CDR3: CATSQSRDAAYNEQFF
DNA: TGTGCCACCAGTCAGTCCCGGGACGCCGCGTACAATGAGCAGTTCTTC

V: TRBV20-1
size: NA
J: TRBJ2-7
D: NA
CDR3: CSAPVWNEQYF
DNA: TGCAGTGCTCCCGTCTGGAACGAGCAGTACTTC

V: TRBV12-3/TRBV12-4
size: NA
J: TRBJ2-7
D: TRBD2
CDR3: CASRYLAGGTYEQYF
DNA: TGTGCCAGCAGATACCTAGCGGGAGGAACCTACGAGCAGTACTTC

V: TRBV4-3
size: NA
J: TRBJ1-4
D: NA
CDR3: CASSQDGGGRNEKLFF
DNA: TGCGCCAGCAGCCAAGATGGAGGAGGGCGGAATGAAAAACTGTTTTTT

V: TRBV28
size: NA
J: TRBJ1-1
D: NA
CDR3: CASSLNRIEAFF
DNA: TGTGCCAGCAGTTTAAACCGGATTGAAGCTTTCTTT

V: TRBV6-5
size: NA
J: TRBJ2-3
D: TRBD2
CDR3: CASSYSITSGGGTDTQYF
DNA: TGTGCCAGCAGTTACTCGATAACTAGCGGGGGTGGAACAGATACGCAGTATTTT

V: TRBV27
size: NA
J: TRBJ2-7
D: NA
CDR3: CASSLRLGGHYEQYF
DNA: TGTGCCAGCAGTCTCCGTCTTGGCGGACACTACGAGCAGTACTTC

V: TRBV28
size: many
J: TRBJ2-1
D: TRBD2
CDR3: CASSLTSGGPSSYNEQFF
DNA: TGTGCCAGCAGTTTGACTAGCGGGGGCCCCAGCTCCTACAATGAGCAGTTCTTC

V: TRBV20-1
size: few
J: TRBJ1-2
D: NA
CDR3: CSAGGLQGIRGYTF
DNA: TGCAGTGCTGGGGGACTCCAGGGTATTAGGGGCTACACCTTC

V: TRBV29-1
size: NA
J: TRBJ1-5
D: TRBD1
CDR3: CSVGQGGNQPQHF
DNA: TGCAGCGTGGGACAGGGGGGCAATCAGCCCCAGCATTTT

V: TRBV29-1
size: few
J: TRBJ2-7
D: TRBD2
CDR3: CSVGGGNAYEQYF
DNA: TGCAGCGTTGGGGGGGGGAACGCCTACGAGCAGTACTTC

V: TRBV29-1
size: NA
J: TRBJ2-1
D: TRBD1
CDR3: CSVEGQGANEQFF
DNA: TGCAGCGTTGAAGGACAGGGGGCTAATGAGCAGTTCTTC

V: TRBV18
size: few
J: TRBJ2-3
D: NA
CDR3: CASSPGGASTDTQYF
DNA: TGTGCCAGCTCACCGGGGGGGGCTAGCACAGATACGCAGTATTTT

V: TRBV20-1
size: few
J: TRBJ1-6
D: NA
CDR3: CSAREVTPRASPLHF
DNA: TGCAGTGCTAGAGAAGTGACCCCAAGGGCTTCACCCCTCCACTTT